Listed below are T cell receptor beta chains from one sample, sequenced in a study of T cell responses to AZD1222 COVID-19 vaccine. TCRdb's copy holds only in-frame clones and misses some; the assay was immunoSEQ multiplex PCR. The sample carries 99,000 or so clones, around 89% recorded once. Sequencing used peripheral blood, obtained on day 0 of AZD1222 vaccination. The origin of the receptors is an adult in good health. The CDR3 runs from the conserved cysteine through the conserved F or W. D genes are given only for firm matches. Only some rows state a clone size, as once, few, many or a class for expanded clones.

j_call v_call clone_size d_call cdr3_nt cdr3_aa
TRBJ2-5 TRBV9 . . TGTGCCAGCAGCGCCGGGACCGGGGAGACCCAGTACTTC CASSAGTGETQYF
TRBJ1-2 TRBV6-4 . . TGTGCCAGCACCTATTCCGGGACACAAAACTACACCTTC CASTYSGTQNYTF
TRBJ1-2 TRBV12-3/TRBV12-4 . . TGTGCCAGCAGGTCCTATGGCTACACCTTC CASRSYGYTF
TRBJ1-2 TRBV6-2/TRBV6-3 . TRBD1 TGTGCCAGCAGTTACGGGACAGCCACTTATGGCTACACCTTC CASSYGTATYGYTF
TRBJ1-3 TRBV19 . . TGTGCCAGTAGTAGCCAGAGAACTGGAAACACCATATATTTT CASSSQRTGNTIYF
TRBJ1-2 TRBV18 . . TGTGCCAGCTCACGGGCCAGGGTTGTTAATGGCTACACCTTC CASSRARVVNGYTF
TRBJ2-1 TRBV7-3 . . TGTGCCAGCAGCTTAACGGGACTCAACAATGAGCAGTTCTTC CASSLTGLNNEQFF
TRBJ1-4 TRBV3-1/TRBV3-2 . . TGTGCCAGCAGCCAAGGCAGTTTTCTAGGTCGGCCTAATGAAAAACTGTTTTTT CASSQGSFLGRPNEKLFF
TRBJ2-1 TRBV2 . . TGTGCCAGCAGCTGGCAGGGTTTCTACAATGAGCAGTTCTTC CASSWQGFYNEQFF
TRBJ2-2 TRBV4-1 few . TGCGCCAGCAGCCACCGCACTAGTGGCCGTGGGGAGCTGTTTTTT CASSHRTSGRGELFF
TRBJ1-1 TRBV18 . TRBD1 TGTGCCAGCTCAGTAAGGGACAGATCGGCTTTCTTT CASSVRDRSAFF
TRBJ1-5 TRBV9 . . TGTGCCAGCAGCCCTGACGGCTCAAATCAGCCCCAGCATTTT CASSPDGSNQPQHF
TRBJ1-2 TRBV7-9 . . TGTGCCAGCAGCCCACCGGGGTACGGCTACACCTTC CASSPPGYGYTF
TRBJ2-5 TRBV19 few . TGTGCCAGTAGTATCGGACGGGACATACAAGAGACCCAGTACTTC CASSIGRDIQETQYF
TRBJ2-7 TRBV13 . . TGTGCCAGCAGCAGGCGTCCTTGGACGGTTCGAGACGAGCAGTACTTC CASSRRPWTVRDEQYF
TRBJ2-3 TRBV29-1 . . TGCAGCGTTGAACCCACAGATACGCAGTATTTT CSVEPTDTQYF
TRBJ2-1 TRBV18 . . TGTGCCAGCTCAATCAAGAGATCCTACAATGAGCAGTTCTTC CASSIKRSYNEQFF
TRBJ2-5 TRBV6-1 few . TGTGCCAGCAGTGAACTTCAGCAAGAGACCCAGTACTTC CASSELQQETQYF
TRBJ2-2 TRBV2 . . TGTGCCAGCAGTGATGGCCCACACAACACCGGGGAGCTGTTTTTT CASSDGPHNTGELFF
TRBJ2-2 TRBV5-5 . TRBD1 TGTGCCAGCAGTTTCACAGGGGACACCGGGGAGCTGTTTTTT CASSFTGDTGELFF
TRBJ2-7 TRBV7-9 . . TGTGCCAGCAGCTTAGCCCAGTGGGGCCACGAGCAGTACTTC CASSLAQWGHEQYF
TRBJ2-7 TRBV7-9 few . TGTGCCAGCAGCTTAGCGGGGGAGTCCTACGAGCAGTACTTC CASSLAGESYEQYF
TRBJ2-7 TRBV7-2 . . TGTGCCAGCACCATGGGGGGTCTCAACGAGCAGTACTTC CASTMGGLNEQYF
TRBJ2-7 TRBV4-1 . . TGCGCCAGCAGCCAACGGGACCGAACCTACGAGCAGTACTTC CASSQRDRTYEQYF
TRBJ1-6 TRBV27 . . TGTGCCAGCAAACCAACTAAACAGGAATACAATTCACCCCTCCACTTT CASKPTKQEYNSPLHF
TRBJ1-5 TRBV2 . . TGTGCCAGCAGTGATGGAGGGCCCCAGCATTTT CASSDGGPQHF
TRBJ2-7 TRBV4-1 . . TGCGCCAGCAGCCAAGAATTTACTAGTCGACTCTACGAGCAGTACTTC CASSQEFTSRLYEQYF
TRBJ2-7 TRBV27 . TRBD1 TGTGCCAGCAGTTTCCAGGGGGCGGGTTACGAGCAGTACTTC CASSFQGAGYEQYF
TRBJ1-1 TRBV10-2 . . TGCGCCAGCAGTGAAGGCATCACTGAAGCTTTCTTT CASSEGITEAFF
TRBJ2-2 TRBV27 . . TGTGCCAGCAGTTTACTGACCTACACCGGGGAGCTGTTTTTT CASSLLTYTGELFF
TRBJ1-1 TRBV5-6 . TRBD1 TGTGCCAGCAGCGCCCGGCAGGGGGCGCTTCGCACTGAAGCTTTCTTT CASSARQGALRTEAFF
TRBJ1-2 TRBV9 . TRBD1 TGTGCCAGCAGCGTTTCCCGGGACAGGGGGCGACTATTGGATGGCTACACCTTC CASSVSRDRGRLLDGYTF
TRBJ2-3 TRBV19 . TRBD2 TGTGCCAGTAGTCCACGACTAGCCCTAACAGATACGCAGTATTTT CASSPRLALTDTQYF
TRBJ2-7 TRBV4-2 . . TGTGCCAGCAGCCCTAAACTGGTGGGGGTGCTACAAGAGCAGTACTTC CASSPKLVGVLQEQYF
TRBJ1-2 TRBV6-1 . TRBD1 TGTGCCAGCAGTGAACCGTGGGACAGGGGGTATGGCTACACCTTC CASSEPWDRGYGYTF
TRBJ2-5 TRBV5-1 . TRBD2 TGCGCCAGCAGCCAGGGACTAGTGGGGGCGAGATTGGCCCAAGAGACCCAGTACTTC CASSQGLVGARLAQETQYF
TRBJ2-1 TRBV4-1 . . TGCGCCAGCAGCGCATCCAATGGCAGGACCTACTACAATGAGCAGTTCTTC CASSASNGRTYYNEQFF
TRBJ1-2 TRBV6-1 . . TGTGCCAGCAGTGAAAACAGCCTCTATGGCTACACCTTC CASSENSLYGYTF
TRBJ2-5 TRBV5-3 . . TGTGCCAGAAGACAGCTAGTGGGGGGGCCGAGTGGGGTTCCCCGGCACCAAGAGACCCAGTACTTC CARRQLVGGPSGVPRHQETQYF
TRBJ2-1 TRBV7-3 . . TGTGCCAGCAGCTTCAAGGGGTCCAATGAGCAGTTCTTC CASSFKGSNEQFF
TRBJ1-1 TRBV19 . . TGTGCCAGTAGTATAGGCGTGCCCAGGAGGCAGGGGAACACTGAAGCTTTCTTT CASSIGVPRRQGNTEAFF
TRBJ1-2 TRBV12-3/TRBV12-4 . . TGTGCCAGCAGTTTATCGGCCTATGGCTACACCTTC CASSLSAYGYTF
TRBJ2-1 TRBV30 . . TGTGCCTGGAGTCCGACCCGCAATGAGCAGTTCTTC CAWSPTRNEQFF
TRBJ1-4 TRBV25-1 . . TGTGCCAGCAGTCGACTCGATGATGAAAAACTGTTTTTT CASSRLDDEKLFF
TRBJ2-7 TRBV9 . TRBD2 TGTGCCAGCAGCGAAGCGGGGGGGCCAGGTGACGAGCAGTACTTC CASSEAGGPGDEQYF
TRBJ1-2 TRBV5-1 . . TGCGCCAGCAGCTCGGGCGTCGGGACATTTCTTGGCTACACCTTC CASSSGVGTFLGYTF
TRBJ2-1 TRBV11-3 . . TGTGCCAGCAGCTCGAGGGCGGACCGCAATGAGCAGTTCTTC CASSSRADRNEQFF
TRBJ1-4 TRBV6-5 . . TGTGCCAGCAGTTATATTCAGGGGAATGAAAAACTGTTTTTT CASSYIQGNEKLFF
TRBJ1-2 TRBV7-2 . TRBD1 TGTGCCAGCAGCCAACAGGGGGCGCTTTATGGCTACACCTTC CASSQQGALYGYTF
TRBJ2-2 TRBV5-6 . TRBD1 TGTGCCAGCAGTCTTACAGGGGCACAGGCCGGGGAGCTGTTTTTT CASSLTGAQAGELFF
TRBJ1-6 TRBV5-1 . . TGCGCCAGCAGCTTAGGGCAGGGAGTATCAAATTCACCCCTCCACTTT CASSLGQGVSNSPLHF
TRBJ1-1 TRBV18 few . TGTGCCAGCTCACGGTGGGGTGTCGCATCCGCCCTGAACACTGAAGCTTTCTTT CASSRWGVASALNTEAFF
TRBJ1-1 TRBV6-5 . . TGTGCCAGCATTTACGGGGTGAGAGCTTTCTTT CASIYGVRAFF
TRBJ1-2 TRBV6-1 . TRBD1 TGTGCCAGCAGTGAACCGGTGACAGGGCTTTTTTATGGCTACACCTTC CASSEPVTGLFYGYTF
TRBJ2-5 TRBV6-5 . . TGTGCCAGCAGAGTCGACAGGCAACAAGAGACCCAGTACTTC CASRVDRQQETQYF
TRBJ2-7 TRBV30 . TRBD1 TGTGCCTGGAGCTACTCCGGGACAGCTTCCTACGAGCAGTACTTC CAWSYSGTASYEQYF
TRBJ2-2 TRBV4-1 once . TGCGCCAGCAGCCAAGAACCGGTTTCGGGATGGACCGGGGAGCTGTTTTTT CASSQEPVSGWTGELFF
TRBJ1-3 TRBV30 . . TGTGCCTGGATGGTTCGATTTCCAAACACCATATATTTT CAWMVRFPNTIYF
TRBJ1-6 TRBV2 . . TGTGCCAGCAGCGGGGGCCTCAGCTCCTATAATTCACCCCTCCACTTT CASSGGLSSYNSPLHF
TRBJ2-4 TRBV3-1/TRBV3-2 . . TGTGCCAGCAGCCTCCACTTGAGGGCAGGACGAAACATTCAGTACTTC CASSLHLRAGRNIQYF